The 3 T cell receptor beta chains in this list originate from one sample, sequenced in a study of blood T cell repertoires in COVID-19. The assay was immunoSEQ multiplex PCR, and TCRdb's table has in-frame clones only and misses some. The sample holds around 400,000 clones, approximately 91% seen once. Sequenced material: PBMCs or T cells enriched from blood (not recorded which). The receptors stem from a middle-aged woman who had been exposed to COVID-19.

The rearrangement links TRBV4-1 to TRBJ1-2; TRBD1 agrees at 7 bases. The J segment lost 7 bases and the V segment lost 5 bases, leaving 13 bases of the junction unmatched. The CDR3 has 15 residues. Germline-derived CDR1 and CDR2 are MGHRA and YSYEKL. The CDR3 DNA follows: TGCGCCAGCAGCGCTAGCCCTGACAGGGCCCCTGGCTACACCTTC. This codes for CASSASPDRAPGYTF.

V and J are TRBV10-3 and TRBJ1-2, with D unresolved. The CDR3 runs 12 residues. The V end lost 0 bases, the J end lost 4 bases, and 3 bases lay between the germline ends. The V gene's germline CDR1 is ENHRY and CDR2 SYGVKD. In DNA form, the CDR3 reads TGTGCCATCAGTGAGTCGAGCTATGGCTACACCTTC. Translated, it gives CAISESSYGYTF.

This chain joins TRBV30 and TRBJ2-1, with TRBD1 matching 10 bases. Germline lookup yields CDR1 GTSNPN and CDR2 SVGIG (reference sequence). This CDR3 spans 12 amino acids. V shed 8 bases and J 9 bases; nucleotides not matched to a gene: 7. CDR3 DNA sequence: TGTGCCCTGGGACAGGGGTCGGCTGAGCAGTTCTTC. This codes for CALGQGSAEQFF.